Each of the 26 T cell receptor beta chains below was sequenced from the same sample in a study of regulatory T cells in long-lasting Graves disease. The sample's time point: newly diagnosed GD, antithyroid drugs for less than 3 months. PBMCs provided the RNA from which the TCR library was made. Arm-PCR with iRepertoire HTBI primers amplified the CDR3 regions for these TCR beta libraries. TCRdb re-derived calls from the multiplex PCR reads in MiXCR, one entry per CDR3 protein. Of over 350,000 distinct CDR3 sequences listed, around 15% are singletons. The same data also went into a second study, on T cells in Graves' hyperthyroidism and ophthalmopathy.

The sequenced sample was peripheral blood mononuclear cells (PBMCs), obtained at new diagnosis, from a patient treated with antithyroid drugs. The source is a woman aged 45-60 years with Graves disease.

CDR3 nucleotide sequence: TGTGCCAGCAGTGTACTGGTTGCGGGATCACCCCTCCACTTT. This encodes CASSVLVAGSPLHF. The chain combines TRBV28 with TRBJ1-6; D is undetermined. This CDR3 spans 14 amino acids. Germline CDR1 reads MDHEN; CDR2 reads SYDVKM. Trimming took off 5 bases at V and 10 bases at J, with 15 bases between the two ends.

This clonotype has ten or more counts. The J gene is TRBJ2-6, the V gene TRBV6-5; D call uncertain. This CDR3 spans 15 amino acids. Germline V gives CDR1 MNHEY, CDR2 SVGAGI. Trimming cost V 2 bases and J 0 bases, with 5 bases left between them. CDR3: CASSYVVSGANVLTF. CDR3 coding DNA: TGTGCCAGCAGTTACGTGGTCTCTGGGGCCAACGTCCTGACTTTC.

This clonotype was seen only a few times. The rearrangement joins TRBV18 to TRBJ1-5, with TRBD1 matching 7 bases. V dropped 2 bases and J dropped 7; count of bases not matched to a gene: 11. This CDR3 has 16 residues. Germline V gene lookup returns CDR1 KGHSH and CDR2 LQKENI. The CDR3 spells CASSPRDSPQGQPQHF. The CDR3 DNA sequence: TGTGCCAGCTCACCAAGGGACAGTCCTCAGGGGCAGCCCCAGCATTTT.

This clonotype was picked up a small number of times. V gene TRBV29-1 combines with J gene TRBJ2-7; 8 bases match TRBD1. CDR3 length: 13 amino acids. Germline CDR1 SQVTM, CDR2 ANQGSEA. Germline trimming cut 5 bases from V and 2 bases from J; bases unmatched to any gene: 5. CDR3 loop: CSVRTGNPYEQYF. The CDR3 DNA sequence: TGCAGCGTTAGGACAGGGAACCCCTACGAGCAGTACTTC.

The sample holds a few counts of this clonotype. The rearrangement links TRBV3-1 to TRBJ2-1; unclear D gene. CDR3 size: 15 residues. V gave up 1 base and J gave up 4 bases, with 11 bases separating them. In germline, CDR1 is LGHDT, CDR2 YNNKEL (reference sequence). CDR3 in amino acids: CASSQVHTRYNEQFF. For the CDR3, the DNA is TGTGCCAGCAGCCAAGTTCATACAAGATACAATGAGCAGTTCTTC.

This clonotype was observed many times. This chain joins TRBV14 and TRBJ1-2; no reliable D call. Trimming shortened V by 4 bases and J by 5 bases, and 11 bases separated the two germline ends. The CDR3 consists of 13 residues. From germline, CDR1 is SGHDN and CDR2 FVKESK. The CDR3 reads CASSLGLVYGYTF. CDR3 in DNA: TGTGCCAGCAGCCTCGGTTTGGTTTATGGCTACACCTTC.

The sample holds a few counts of this clonotype. The chain uses TRBV6-2 or TRBV6-3 and TRBJ2-1; 14 nucleotides match TRBD2. The CDR3 spans 16 residues. J lost 8 bases, V lost 5 bases, and 8 bases had no gene match. CDR1 and CDR2 (germline): MNHEY, SVGEGT. CDR3 nucleotide sequence: TGTGCCAGCAGTATAGGACTAGCGGGAGGTATATATGAGCAGTTCTTC. This gives the protein CASSIGLAGGIYEQFF.

This clonotype was recorded many times. The chain links TRBV5-1 to TRBJ2-3; 13 nucleotides line up with TRBD2. The CDR3 sequence is 16 residues long. CDR1 and CDR2 from the germline V gene are SGHRS and YFSETQ. With V trimmed by 4 bases and J by 5 bases, 7 bases remained unmatched. The CDR3 loop is CASSVGTSGTLDTQYF. As DNA, the CDR3 is TGCGCCAGCAGCGTCGGGACTAGCGGGACCTTAGATACGCAGTATTTT.

The sample holds many counts of this clonotype. J is TRBJ2-1 and V is TRBV28; TRBD1 matches at 7 bases. The CDR3 spans 16 residues. Germline V lookup: CDR1 MDHEN, CDR2 SYDVKM. Trimming took 7 bases from V and 1 from J; bases not matched to a gene: 10. The CDR3 sequence: CASTHRRDRSYNEQFF. The CDR3 nucleotides read TGTGCCAGCACCCACCGTAGGGACAGATCCTACAATGAGCAGTTCTTC.

This clonotype was found many times. The chain joins TRBV6-1 to TRBJ2-3, with D tentatively TRBD1 or TRBD2 (6 bases each). The V gene lost 3 bases and the J gene lost 5 bases, with 18 bases spanning the gap. The CDR3 covers 16 residues. Germline assignment: CDR1 MNHNS and CDR2 SASEGT. CDR3 amino acids: CASSDLGGAPVDTQYF. The CDR3 DNA reads TGTGCCAGCAGTGACCTCGGGGGCGCCCCAGTAGATACGCAGTATTTT.

This clonotype came up many times. The chain uses TRBV7-9 and TRBJ1-5; TRBD1 aligns across 8 bases. From germline, CDR1 is SEHNR and CDR2 FQNEAQ (reference sequence). Losses at the gene ends were 5 bases for V and 3 bases for J; bases not matched to a gene: 3. This CDR3 has 14 amino acids. The CDR3 nucleotides read TGTGCCAGCAGCCGGACAGGGTCCAATCAGCCCCAGCATTTT. The encoded protein is CASSRTGSNQPQHF.

This clonotype was counted ten times or more. V gene TRBV28 combines with J gene TRBJ1-2; 7 nucleotides align to TRBD1. Per germline, CDR1 MDHEN and CDR2 SYDVKM. This CDR3 region has 16 residues. The ends lost 6 bases at V and 4 bases at J; junction bases unmatched: 14. The CDR3 DNA is TGTGCCAGCAGCCAACAACAGGGGTCCGCAGGCTATGGCTACACCTTC. Its translation: CASSQQQGSAGYGYTF.

This clonotype was observed at least ten times. This sequence joins TRBV2 and TRBJ2-3, with a possible D match to TRBD2 (5 bases). Trimming removed 4 bases at V and 1 base at J, with 12 bases between. This CDR3 region has 15 residues. CDR1 and CDR2 (germline): SNHLY, FYNNEI. The CDR3 is CASSGGRGRTDTQYF. For the CDR3, the DNA is TGTGCCAGCAGTGGAGGGAGAGGTCGCACAGATACGCAGTATTTT.

This clonotype was counted at least ten times. V is TRBV18 and J is TRBJ1-1; D remains ambiguous. The CDR3 is 13 residues long. CDR1 is KGHSH, CDR2 LQKENI, per germline. The V gene lost 6 bases and the J gene lost 3 bases, with 11 bases spanning the gap. The CDR3 region has the DNA TGTGCCAGCTCCGACGGGCCTGACACTGAAGCTTTCTTT. Encoded protein: CASSDGPDTEAFF.

The chain is built from TRBV4-1 and TRBJ2-2, with TRBD2 matching 11 bases. The CDR3 covers 18 residues. The V segment lost 6 bases and the J segment 0 bases; nucleotides outside the gene matches: 9. CDR1 and CDR2 from the germline V gene are MGHRA and YSYEKL. CDR3 DNA: TGCGCCAGCAGGAGCGGACTAGCGGGTTACGCGAACACCGGGGAGCTGTTTTTT. Its protein is CASRSGLAGYANTGELFF.

This clonotype was counted ten times or more. The rearrangement joins TRBV7-6 to TRBJ2-1; tentative D call: TRBD2 (6 bases). The germline gives CDR1 SGHVS, CDR2 FNYEAQ. V gave up 5 bases and J gave up 8 bases, with 16 bases separating them. CDR3 length: 14 residues. The CDR3 sequence is CASSAGLKPDEQFF. In DNA, the CDR3 is TGTGCCAGCAGCGCGGGACTCAAGCCCGATGAGCAGTTCTTC.

There are a few counts of this clonotype. This chain connects TRBV7-7 to TRBJ2-5, with 8 positions matching TRBD1. CDR1 SSHAT and CDR2 FNYEAQ come from the germline V gene (reference sequence). The CDR3 has 15 amino acids. V dropped 1 base and J dropped 5; count of bases not matched to a gene: 6. CDR3 region: CASSLDGTGRETQYF. The DNA for the CDR3 is TGTGCCAGCAGCTTAGATGGGACAGGCCGGGAGACCCAGTACTTC.

Comment on this clonotype: One junction end does not reproduce the germline sequence, and a read error may be involved. The gene calls are TRBV7-7 and TRBJ2-2, with D possibly matching TRBD1 (5 bases). The CDR3 covers 18 residues. CDR1 is SSHAT and CDR2 is FNYEAQ in the germline V gene (reference sequence). CDR3 DNA sequence: TGTGCTAGCAGCCCAAACCGCCTTGGTCAGGGCTATACCGGGGAGCTGTTTTTT. It codes for CASSPNRLGQGYTGELFF.

This clonotype was seen at least ten times. The J gene is TRBJ2-1, the V gene TRBV6-2 or TRBV6-3; D assignment may be TRBD1 or TRBD2 (5 bases each). CDR3 length equals 15 residues. The V gene's germline CDR1 is MNHEY and CDR2 SVGEGT. V was clipped by 2 bases and J by 1 base, with 9 bases between them. CDR3 in DNA: TGTGCCAGCAGTTACGGGGGAAATTCCTACAATGAGCAGTTCTTC. Its protein product is CASSYGGNSYNEQFF.

Many counts were recorded for this clonotype. The chain recombines TRBV6-1 with TRBJ2-7; 12 nucleotides agree with TRBD2. Germline lookup yields CDR1 MNHNS and CDR2 SASEGT. V lost 3 bases and J lost 3; bases outside the gene matches: 12. This CDR3 contains 18 residues. CDR3 amino acids: CASSDGGLAGSGYYEQYF. The CDR3 DNA reads as TGTGCCAGCAGTGACGGAGGACTAGCGGGATCGGGGTACTACGAGCAGTACTTC.

In this sample, this clonotype turned up a few times. The V call is TRBV28, the J call TRBJ1-2, with 11 bases fitting TRBD1. The germline V gene encodes CDR1 MDHEN and CDR2 SYDVKM. Germline trimming cut 4 bases from V and 8 bases from J; bases unmatched to any gene: 9. The CDR3 spans 15 residues. The CDR3 DNA reads TGTGCCAGCAGTTCCTCCGGGACAGGGGGGGAGGGCTACACCTTC. This sequence encodes CASSSSGTGGEGYTF.

The chain employs TRBV18 and TRBJ2-7; 8 bases fit TRBD2. Unmatched junction bases numbered 3, after V lost 3 bases and J lost 5 bases. This CDR3 is 13 amino acids long. The germline CDR1 and CDR2 sequences are KGHSH and LQKENI. The CDR3 nucleotides read TGTGCCAGCTCACCGGCGGGGGGCGACGAGCAGTACTTC. It codes for CASSPAGGDEQYF. The whole variable domain, filled in from reference TRBV18 and TRBJ2-7, reads NAGVMQNPRHLVRRRGQEARLRCSPMKGHSHVYWYRQLPEEGLKFMVYLQKENIIDESGMPKERFSAEFPKEGPSILRIQQVVRGDSAAYFCASSPAGGDEQYFGPGTRLTVT.

At least ten counts were recorded for this clonotype. The rearrangement uses TRBV11-3 and TRBJ2-1, with D possibly matching TRBD2 (5 bases). Germline lookup yields CDR1 SGHNT and CDR2 YENEEA. The ends were cut back, 5 bases at V and 9 bases at J, with 17 bases in the middle. This CDR3 comprises 14 residues. CDR3 nucleotide sequence: TGTGCCAGCAGCCTAGCCTTCGCTGGCGCTGAGCAGTTCTTC. This encodes CASSLAFAGAEQFF.

This chain uses TRBV7-9 with TRBJ2-1; D is ambiguous. V shed 2 bases and J shed 1 base, with 6 bases lying between them. Looked up from germline, CDR1 is SEHNR and CDR2 is FQNEAQ (reference sequence). The CDR3 sequence is 14 residues long. CDR3 nucleotide sequence: TGTGCCAGCAGCTTAATCTATTCCTACAATGAGCAGTTCTTC. This codes for CASSLIYSYNEQFF.

The table lists this clonotype with many counts. The J gene is TRBJ2-5, the V gene TRBV3-1; no definite D call. CDR3 length: 10 residues. CDR1 and CDR2 from the germline V gene are LGHDT and YNNKEL (reference sequence). V was clipped by 8 bases and J by 7 bases, with 8 bases between them. The CDR3 DNA follows: TGTGCCAGCTCCGATTGGACCCAGTACTTC. This translates into CASSDWTQYF.

This clonotype was seen ten or more times. The chain combines TRBV28 with TRBJ2-1; weak D call: TRBD2 (5 bases). Trimming shortened V by 7 bases and J by 10 bases, and 14 bases separated the two germline ends. The CDR3 contains 12 residues. The germline V gene encodes CDR1 MDHEN and CDR2 SYDVKM. The CDR3 sequence is CASTSLTREQFF. The CDR3 region has the DNA TGTGCCAGCACCTCCCTTACTAGGGAGCAGTTCTTC. Together with reference TRBV28 and TRBJ2-1, the CDR3 gives the full variable domain: DVKVTQSSRYLVKRTGEKVFLECVQDMDHENMFWYRQDPGLGLRLIYFSYDVKMKEKGDIPEGYSVSREKKERFSLILESASTNQTSMYLCASTSLTREQFFGPGTRLTVL.